The 15 T cell receptor beta chains given below trace back to one sample, sequenced in a study of control samples from healthy donors and cancer patients. Repertoires were generated with immunoSEQ multiplex PCR, while TCRdb's copy carries only in-frame clones and drops some. The sample has approximately 100,000 clones, around 90% seen once. The source material was blood. These receptors were obtained from a young man in good health.

V usage is TRBV7-2 and J usage is TRBJ2-5, with D unresolved. V was clipped by 5 bases and J by 5 bases, with 12 bases between them. CDR1 is SGHTA, CDR2 FQGNSA, per germline. This CDR3 contains 13 residues. The CDR3 protein is CASSLLPRETQYF. The CDR3 nucleotides read TGTGCCAGCAGCCTTCTACCTCGGGAGACCCAGTACTTC.

V usage is TRBV5-8 and J usage is TRBJ2-1; TRBD2 might be the D (6 bases). Trimming removed 0 bases from V and 4 bases from J, with 17 bases in between. The length of the CDR3 is 17 residues. CDR1 is SGHTS and CDR2 is YDEGEE in the germline V gene. The CDR3: CASSLEGSGDRYNEQFF. CDR3 DNA: TGTGCCAGCAGCTTGGAGGGGTCGGGGGACCGTTACAATGAGCAGTTCTTC.

The CDR3 reads CASSIGGPSPTYGYTF. The CDR3 DNA follows: TGTGCCAGTAGTATCGGAGGGCCGAGCCCGACGTATGGCTACACCTTC. The chain is built from TRBV19 and TRBJ1-2; D is ambiguous. This CDR3 is built from 16 residues. Germline CDR1 reads LNHDA; CDR2 reads SQIVND (reference sequence). V was shortened by 3 bases and J by 5 bases, with 19 bases between the two germline ends.

The chain is built from TRBV6-6 and TRBJ1-1, with TRBD1 as a possible D gene (6 bases). Trimming removed 6 bases from V and 4 bases from J, with 21 bases in between. The CDR3 has 16 amino acids. Germline values: CDR1 MNHNY, CDR2 SVGAGI (reference sequence). CDR3 nucleotides: TGTGCCAGCAGCAGTACCGGACAGTCGGGGAGCACTGAAGCTTTCTTT. Amino acid sequence: CASSSTGQSGSTEAFF.

The V and J genes are TRBV10-3 and TRBJ1-2; tentatively, D is TRBD1 (5 bases). With 5 bases removed from V and 3 bases from J, the gap between germline ends came to 16 bases. CDR3 length: 15 amino acids. Per the germline V gene, CDR1 is ENHRY and CDR2 is SYGVKD. The CDR3 DNA is TGTGCCATCAGTCAGATGGGGGGTGAGGACTATGGCTACACCTTC. It codes for CAISQMGGEDYGYTF.

This chain connects TRBV25-1 to TRBJ1-3; D possibly corresponds to TRBD1 (5 bases). Looked up from germline, CDR1 is MGHDK and CDR2 is SYGVNS. CDR3 length: 17 residues. V dropped 3 bases and J dropped 0 bases, with 15 bases sitting between them. The CDR3 sequence: CASSDQGSGSSGNTIYF. CDR3 nucleotides: TGTGCCAGCAGTGATCAGGGTTCGGGAAGCTCTGGAAACACCATATATTTT.

Written as DNA, the CDR3 is TGTGCCAGCAGTACAAGGACTCTTGGGAATGAGCAGTTCTTC. Translation gives CASSTRTLGNEQFF. The chain carries TRBV27 and TRBJ2-1, with a weak D call TRBD2 (5 bases). This CDR3 spans 14 amino acids. Trimming shortened V by 5 bases and J by 7 bases, and 15 bases separated the two germline ends. Germline CDR1 reads MNHEY; CDR2 reads SMNVEV (reference sequence).

V usage is TRBV7-2 and J usage is TRBJ1-2; 11 bases line up with TRBD1. This CDR3 has 14 residues. The trim removed 3 bases at V and 6 bases at J, leaving 3 bases unmatched. The V gene's germline CDR1 is SGHTA and CDR2 FQGNSA. CDR3 nucleotide sequence: TGTGCCAGCAGCTTCGGACAGGGGGCTCATGGCTACACCTTC. This codes for CASSFGQGAHGYTF.

The J gene is TRBJ2-3, the V gene TRBV7-3; D remains ambiguous. The V gene's germline CDR1 is SGHTA and CDR2 FQGTGA. V gave up 2 bases and J gave up 2 bases, with 8 bases separating them. The CDR3 has 14 residues. CDR3 DNA sequence: TGTGCCAGCAGCTTACAGCTTATCACAGATACGCAGTATTTT. As protein: CASSLQLITDTQYF.

The CDR3 reads CSVDGTEHYGYTF. DNA of the CDR3: TGCAGCGTTGATGGGACAGAACACTATGGCTACACCTTC. V gene TRBV29-1 combines with J gene TRBJ1-2; 7 bases fit TRBD1. The germline CDR1 and CDR2 sequences are SQVTM and ANQGSEA. This CDR3 region has 13 residues. Trimming took 3 bases from V and 3 from J; bases not matched to a gene: 4.

V usage is TRBV30 and J usage is TRBJ2-2; 14 bases match TRBD2. The length of the CDR3 is 18 residues. CDR1 and CDR2 from the germline V gene are GTSNPN and SVGIG (reference sequence). Trimming removed 1 base from V and 8 bases from J; junction bases left unmatched: 12. CDR3 DNA sequence: TGTGCCTGGAGTGCCACCTCCGGACTAGCGGGAGGAACTGGGGAGCTGTTTTTT. Protein product: CAWSATSGLAGGTGELFF.

The chain uses TRBV24-1 and TRBJ1-1; D ambiguous. CDR1 is KGHDR, CDR2 SFDVKD, per germline. The CDR3 loop spans 12 amino acids. V lost 3 bases, J lost 7 bases, and 8 bases lay in between. In DNA form, the CDR3 reads TGTGCCACCAGTGATCCAACGAATGAAGCTTTCTTT. Translated: CATSDPTNEAFF.

The genes are TRBV5-4 and TRBJ2-1; D could derive from TRBD1 or TRBD2 (5 bases each). Trimming shortened V by 4 bases and J by 7 bases, and 18 bases separated the two germline ends. The CDR3 is 15 amino acids. Per germline, CDR1 SGHNT and CDR2 YYREEE (reference sequence). The CDR3 spells CASSPGLSEGNEQFF. The CDR3 DNA is TGTGCCAGCAGCCCGGGCCTAAGTGAGGGGAATGAGCAGTTCTTC.

The chain carries TRBV6-2 or TRBV6-3 and TRBJ1-2; D is perhaps TRBD1 (5 bases). This CDR3 has 14 residues. Germline V gene sequence: CDR1 MNHEY, CDR2 SVGEGT. V was clipped by 4 bases and J by 5 bases, with 14 bases between them. The CDR3 is CASSFSPGLYGYTF. As DNA, the CDR3 is TGTGCCAGCAGTTTCTCGCCAGGGCTATATGGCTACACCTTC.

The gene calls are TRBV2 and TRBJ1-4; D is ambiguous. CDR3 size: 14 residues. V was clipped by 5 bases and J by 0 bases, with 7 bases between them. Germline V lookup: CDR1 SNHLY, CDR2 FYNNEI. Written as DNA, the CDR3 is TGTGCCAGCAGTTTAGCCCCAACTAATGAAAAACTGTTTTTT. As protein: CASSLAPTNEKLFF.